This passage covers 30 T cell receptor beta chains from one sample sequenced in a study of blood T cell repertoires in COVID-19. Measured with immunoSEQ multiplex PCR; TCRdb has only the in-frame clones, and not every one. The sample carries 250,000 to 350,000 clones, 70% to 90% recorded once. Sequences were obtained from PBMCs or T cells enriched from blood (not recorded which). These receptors were collected from a woman in her thirties who had recovered from COVID-19.

The V gene is TRBV6-5, the J gene TRBJ2-3, with D perhaps TRBD1 (5 bases). CDR3 length equals 15 residues. V lost 6 bases to trimming and J lost 5 bases, with 18 bases between them. The germline V gene has CDR1 MNHEY and CDR2 SVGAGI. CDR3 coding DNA: TGTGCCAGCAGCCACAGGACCCTAGGGGAAGATACGCAGTATTTT. Its protein is CASSHRTLGEDTQYF.

This sequence joins TRBV28 and TRBJ1-2; perhaps TRBD1 as D (6 bases). V lost 5 bases and J 0 bases, leaving 19 bases between the germline ends. From germline, CDR1 is MDHEN and CDR2 SYDVKM. The CDR3 length is 17 residues. CDR3 protein: CASSIPRTGKTNYGYTF. DNA of the CDR3: TGTGCCAGCAGTATTCCCCGAACAGGGAAAACTAACTATGGCTACACCTTC.

The chain is built from TRBV27 and TRBJ2-5, with 8 bases lining up with TRBD1. CDR1 MNHEY and CDR2 SMNVEV come from the germline V gene (reference sequence). CDR3 length equals 16 residues. The V and J ends lost 5 bases and 1 base, in that order; junction bases with no gene match: 9. The CDR3: CASSPRTGKGQETQYF. DNA of the CDR3: TGTGCCAGCAGTCCGAGGACAGGGAAGGGCCAAGAGACCCAGTACTTC.

This sequence joins TRBV4-3 and TRBJ1-2; D is undetermined. The germline gives CDR1 LGHNA, CDR2 YSLEER. The CDR3 has 19 residues. Between the trimmed V and J ends, which lost 0 bases and 3 bases, there was a span of 23 bases. The CDR3, as DNA: TGCGCCAGCAGCCAAGAAGGGATGGAGGGCGACCATTATGACTATGGCTACACCTTC. Translated, it gives CASSQEGMEGDHYDYGYTF.

The chain uses TRBV28 and TRBJ2-2; weak D call: TRBD1 (5 bases). Germline CDR1 is MDHEN and CDR2 is SYDVKM. This CDR3 contains 13 residues. V lost 8 bases and J 9 bases, leaving 16 bases between the germline ends. CDR3 bases: TGTGCCAGCGGGCAGGGTGTAGGGAGGGAGCTGTTTTTT. This codes for CASGQGVGRELFF. Full variable domain (outside the CDR3, taken from reference TRBV28 and TRBJ2-2): DVKVTQSSRYLVKRTGEKVFLECVQDMDHENMFWYRQDPGLGLRLIYFSYDVKMKEKGDIPEGYSVSREKKERFSLILESASTNQTSMYLCASGQGVGRELFFGEGSRLTVL.

This clone occurred a few times. The chain couples TRBV30 to TRBJ1-1; D not resolved. From germline, CDR1 is GTSNPN and CDR2 SVGIG (reference sequence). The CDR3 loop spans 12 amino acids. Trimming stripped 4 bases from V and 4 bases from J, with 10 bases between. The CDR3: CAWTPRATEAFF. DNA of the CDR3: TGTGCCTGGACCCCGCGGGCCACTGAAGCTTTCTTT.

The genes are TRBV7-9 and TRBJ2-2; 9 nucleotides agree with TRBD2. Germline CDR1 is SEHNR and CDR2 is FQNEAQ (reference sequence). V dropped 5 bases and J dropped 2; count of bases not matched to a gene: 6. The CDR3 is 16 amino acids. The CDR3 DNA reads TGTGCCAGCAGCCCGGGTAGCGGGAGAAACACCGGGGAGCTGTTTTTT. Protein product: CASSPGSGRNTGELFF.

This sequence joins TRBV5-1 and TRBJ2-2; no firm D call. The germline V gene encodes CDR1 SGHRS and CDR2 YFSETQ. V was shortened by 4 bases and J by 6 bases, with 10 bases between the two germline ends. The CDR3 consists of 13 residues. The CDR3: CASSLKLSGELFF. In nucleotides, the CDR3 is TGCGCCAGCAGCCTAAAATTGTCCGGGGAGCTGTTTTTT.

This clone showed up just a few times. The V call is TRBV5-4, the J call TRBJ2-7; tentatively, D is TRBD1 (5 bases). The CDR3 totals 15 residues. V lost 4 bases and J 3 bases, leaving 17 bases between the germline ends. Germline values: CDR1 SGHNT, CDR2 YYREEE (reference sequence). The CDR3 spells CASSLAGQRGYEQYF. In DNA, the CDR3 is TGTGCCAGCAGCCTCGCTGGTCAAAGGGGCTACGAGCAGTACTTC. Using reference TRBV5-4 and TRBJ2-7 for the parts outside the CDR3, the full variable domain is ETGVTQSPTHLIKTRGQQVTLRCSSQSGHNTVSWYQQALGQGPQFIFQYYREEENGRGNFPPRFSGLQFPNYSSELNVNALELDDSALYLCASSLAGQRGYEQYFGPGTRLTVT.

The chain links TRBV19 to TRBJ2-7; 9 nucleotides align to TRBD1. Germline CDR1 reads LNHDA; CDR2 reads SQIVND (reference sequence). This CDR3 contains 15 residues. V dropped 2 bases and J dropped 2; count of bases not matched to a gene: 4. The CDR3 region is CASSISTGGTYEQYF. The CDR3 DNA is TGTGCCAGTAGTATAAGCACAGGGGGCACCTACGAGCAGTACTTC.

V and J are TRBV12-3 or TRBV12-4 and TRBJ1-2; 8 bases fit TRBD1. The CDR3 runs 13 residues. V was clipped by 6 bases and J by 7 bases; unmatched bases: 7. Here the CDR3 DNA reads TGTGCCAGCAGGACAGGGGAAACGGGTGGCTACACCTTC. Amino acid sequence: CASRTGETGGYTF.

CDR3 in amino acids: CASSPNGNGYTF. The CDR3 bases are TGTGCCAGCAGCCCGAACGGGAACGGCTACACCTTC. The V call is TRBV12-3 or TRBV12-4, the J call TRBJ1-2; D gene ambiguous. The CDR3 runs 12 residues. The germline V and J ends were trimmed by 6 bases and 8 bases, with 13 bases remaining between them.

V usage is TRBV12-3 or TRBV12-4 and J usage is TRBJ1-1; D call uncertain. Trimming cost V 2 bases and J 4 bases, with 8 bases left between them. This CDR3 has 13 amino acids. The CDR3 nucleotides read TGTGCCAGCAGTTTATATGCGAGCACTGAAGCTTTCTTT. This codes for CASSLYASTEAFF.

This sequence joins TRBV27 and TRBJ2-3; weak D call: TRBD1 (6 bases). Trimming shortened V by 8 bases and J by 5 bases, and 20 bases separated the two germline ends. CDR3 length: 15 residues. The germline gives CDR1 MNHEY, CDR2 SMNVEV (reference sequence). The CDR3 coding sequence is TGTGCCAGCCCCCCAGGAGCAGGGGAAGGAGATACGCAGTATTTT. Its protein product is CASPPGAGEGDTQYF.

The genes are TRBV11-2 and TRBJ1-1; no clear D gene. CDR1 is SGHAT, CDR2 FQNNGV, per germline. Trimming took 4 bases from V and 1 from J, leaving 7 bases between them. The CDR3 contains 13 residues. The CDR3 sequence is CASSSFRNTEAFF. In nucleotides, the CDR3 is TGTGCCAGCAGCTCCTTTCGGAACACTGAAGCTTTCTTT. The full variable domain, with the rest looked up from reference TRBV11-2 and TRBJ1-1, is EAGVAQSPRYKIIEKRQSVAFWCNPISGHATLYWYQQILGQGPKLLIQFQNNGVVDDSQLPKDRFSAERLKGVDSTLKIQPAKLEDSAVYLCASSSFRNTEAFFGQGTRLTVV.

V usage is TRBV19 and J usage is TRBJ2-7, with D possibly being TRBD2 (6 bases). With 4 bases removed from V and 4 bases from J, the gap between germline ends came to 11 bases. This CDR3 region has 13 residues. Germline V gene lookup returns CDR1 LNHDA and CDR2 SQIVND (reference sequence). The CDR3 bases are TGTGCCAGTAGTAGGGACTCTTATTACGAGCAGTACTTC. Encoded protein: CASSRDSYYEQYF. Variable domain in full (rest from reference TRBV19 and TRBJ2-7): DGGITQSPKYLFRKEGQNVTLSCEQNLNHDAMYWYRQDPGQGLRLIYYSQIVNDFQKGDIAEGYSVSREKKESFPLTVTSAQKNPTAFYLCASSRDSYYEQYFGPGTRLTVT.

The chain joins TRBV28 to TRBJ1-5; D call uncertain. V shed 4 bases and J shed 3 bases, with 13 bases lying between them. This CDR3 is built from 15 residues. Per the germline V gene, CDR1 is MDHEN and CDR2 is SYDVKM. The CDR3 DNA is TGTGCCAGCAGTTCCCGGCAGGCTACCAATCAGCCCCAGCATTTT. Its protein product is CASSSRQATNQPQHF.

The J gene is TRBJ1-5, the V gene TRBV5-1, with no clear D. With 0 bases removed from V and 1 base from J, the gap between germline ends came to 8 bases. Germline V gives CDR1 SGHRS, CDR2 YFSETQ. The CDR3 contains 15 residues. DNA for the CDR3: TGCGCCAGCAGCTTGGGTGGCGGGAGCAATCAGCCCCAGCATTTT. It translates to CASSLGGGSNQPQHF. The full variable domain, with the rest looked up from reference TRBV5-1 and TRBJ1-5, is KAGVTQTPRYLIKTRGQQVTLSCSPISGHRSVSWYQQTPGQGLQFLFEYFSETQRNKGNFPGRFSGRQFSNSRSEMNVSTLELGDSALYLCASSLGGGSNQPQHFGDGTRLSIL.

This clone was observed once. This sample also contains other DNA sequences that code for the same CDR3. V gene TRBV18 combines with J gene TRBJ1-1, with 7 bases aligning to TRBD1. The CDR3 covers 14 residues. Germline loops: CDR1 KGHSH, CDR2 LQKENI. V dropped 2 bases and J dropped 0; count of bases not matched to a gene: 0. The CDR3 protein is CASSPGTVNTEAFF. As DNA, the CDR3 is TGTGCCAGCTCACCAGGGACAGTGAACACTGAAGCTTTCTTT.

The V call is TRBV6-1, the J call TRBJ2-7, with TRBD2 as a possible D gene (6 bases). This CDR3 has 14 amino acids. CDR1 and CDR2 from the germline V gene are MNHNS and SASEGT. Trimming pared 3 bases from V and 3 bases from J, leaving 12 bases between. CDR3 nucleotide sequence: TGTGCCAGCAGTGATCTGGGGAGGAACTACGAGCAGTACTTC. Protein: CASSDLGRNYEQYF.

The chain has TRBV7-8 and TRBJ1-2, with unresolved D. CDR1 and CDR2 from the germline V gene are SGHVS and FQNEAQ. This CDR3 has 13 residues. V lost 1 base and J 6 bases, leaving 9 bases between the germline ends. The CDR3 sequence: CASSLETLDGYTF. CDR3 coding DNA: TGTGCCAGCAGCTTAGAGACACTCGATGGCTACACCTTC.

The genes are TRBV5-4 and TRBJ2-3; 16 bases are a match to TRBD2. Unmatched junction bases numbered 8, after V lost 4 bases and J lost 0 bases. The CDR3 totals 19 residues. From germline, CDR1 is SGHNT and CDR2 YYREEE (reference sequence). The CDR3 nucleotides are TGTGCCAGCAGCCTTGGGACTAGCGGGAGGGAACCTAGCACAGATACGCAGTATTTT. It encodes CASSLGTSGREPSTDTQYF.

The CDR3 loop reads CASSLAEPQGSGNTIYF. CDR3 DNA sequence: TGTGCCAGCAGCTTAGCGGAACCTCAGGGCTCTGGAAACACCATATATTTT. The rearrangement joins TRBV7-9 to TRBJ1-3; TRBD1 might be the D (5 bases). Looked up from germline, CDR1 is SEHNR and CDR2 is FQNEAQ (reference sequence). V dropped 0 bases and J dropped 0 bases, with 12 bases sitting between them. This CDR3 has 17 amino acids. The entire variable domain, with the rest obtained from reference TRBV7-9 and TRBJ1-3, is as follows: DTGVSQNPRHKITKRGQNVTFRCDPISEHNRLYWYRQTLGQGPEFLTYFQNEAQLEKSRLLSDRFSAERPKGSFSTLEIQRTEQGDSAMYLCASSLAEPQGSGNTIYFGEGSWLTVV.

The chain employs TRBV7-9 and TRBJ1-1; no firm D call. Trimming took 3 bases from V and 2 from J, leaving 7 bases between them. Per the germline V gene, CDR1 is SEHNR and CDR2 is FQNEAQ (reference sequence). The CDR3 runs 13 residues. CDR3 in amino acids: CASSFAGNTEAFF. In DNA form, the CDR3 reads TGTGCCAGCAGCTTTGCGGGAAACACTGAAGCTTTCTTT.

The chain has TRBV2 and TRBJ1-1, with D possibly matching TRBD1 (6 bases). The CDR3 has 19 amino acids. V was clipped by 4 bases and J by 7 bases, with 31 bases between them. Looked up from germline, CDR1 is SNHLY and CDR2 is FYNNEI. The CDR3 region has the DNA TGTGCCAGCAGTGTCAGTACAGGGTCCAGGAAACACCAAGATGATGAAGCTTTCTTT. Amino acid sequence: CASSVSTGSRKHQDDEAFF.

The chain is built from TRBV5-1 and TRBJ2-7, with 11 bases identical to TRBD2. Germline values: CDR1 SGHRS, CDR2 YFSETQ. V shed 4 bases, J shed 0 bases, and the junction held 9 bases outside the gene matches. CDR3 length: 17 amino acids. The CDR3 loop reads CASSQDTSGGSSYEQYF. CDR3 nucleotide sequence: TGCGCCAGCAGCCAAGATACTAGCGGGGGAAGCTCCTACGAGCAGTACTTC.

The rearrangement joins TRBV27 to TRBJ2-1; D is unclear. Germline V gene sequence: CDR1 MNHEY, CDR2 SMNVEV (reference sequence). Trimming pared 6 bases from V and 9 bases from J, leaving 9 bases between. The CDR3 sequence is 11 residues long. The CDR3 reads CASRSSGEQFF. The CDR3 DNA reads TGTGCCAGCAGGTCATCGGGTGAGCAGTTCTTC.

CDR3 residues: CTSSQGPSLAGQETQYF. The CDR3 nucleotides are TGCACCAGCAGCCAAGGGCCGTCCCTAGCGGGTCAAGAGACCCAGTACTTC. The chain is built from TRBV1 and TRBJ2-5; the D call of TRBD2 is as the table states it, not checked on the DNA. TRBV1 is noted as a pseudogene. The CDR3 loop spans 17 amino acids.

This clone was found a few times. The chain employs TRBV19 and TRBJ2-7; 8 nucleotides match TRBD2. There are 13 residues in the CDR3. V lost 8 bases, J lost 0 bases, and 3 bases stayed unmatched. Germline values: CDR1 LNHDA, CDR2 SQIVND (reference sequence). In nucleotides, the CDR3 is TGTGCCAGTGCCGGGACTAGCTCCTACGAGCAGTACTTC. This translates into CASAGTSSYEQYF.

Comments on this clone: At one boundary the junction diverges from the germline segment, which might be a read error. CDR3: CTSRQQGLRGEKLFF. The DNA of the CDR3 is TGTACCAGCAGACAACAGGGGCTTCGAGGTGAAAAACTGTTTTTT. The chain has TRBV6-6 and TRBJ1-4; 7 bases line up with TRBD1. Germline V gives CDR1 MNHNY, CDR2 SVGAGI (reference sequence). The CDR3 runs 15 residues.